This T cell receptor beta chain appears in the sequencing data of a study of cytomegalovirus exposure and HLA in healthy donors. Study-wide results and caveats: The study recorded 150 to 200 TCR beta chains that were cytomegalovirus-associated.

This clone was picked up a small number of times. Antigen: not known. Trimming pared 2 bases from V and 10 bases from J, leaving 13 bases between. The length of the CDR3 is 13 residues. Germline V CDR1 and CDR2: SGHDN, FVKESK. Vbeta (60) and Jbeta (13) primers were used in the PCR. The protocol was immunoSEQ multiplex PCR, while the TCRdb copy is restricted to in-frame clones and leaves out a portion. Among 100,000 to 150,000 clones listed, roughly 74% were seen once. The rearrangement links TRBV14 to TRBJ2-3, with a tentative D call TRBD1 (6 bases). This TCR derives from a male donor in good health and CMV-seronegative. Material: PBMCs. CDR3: CASSQSRGKAQYF. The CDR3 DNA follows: TGTGCCAGCAGCCAATCGAGGGGGAAGGCGCAGTATTTT.